One sample yielded the 21 T cell receptor beta chains listed below, sequenced in a study of response to subunit inactivated influenza vaccine (dated by TCRdb to the late 2010s). The library relied on RT-PCR. The instrument was an Illumina HiSeq 2500. TCRdb redid the processing of the public reads, applying fastp at Q25 and MiXCR, and retained in-frame beta chains. Rows matching on CDR3 protein sequence are summarized as one entry with the most common DNA and genes. The sample profile shows about 180,000 distinct CDR3 sequences; around a tenth of them were found once. The biggest ten clones account for 9.5% to 13% of the sample. Material: non-naive T cells sorted from PBMCs, obtained on the day of vaccination. Explained via the paper, the cell subset or site label denotes: memory T cell fraction. Receptor source: a man aged 50 or older who received an inactivated influenza vaccine. Donor details come from another sample of the same person, matched by shared clones.

The chain is built from TRBV6-2 or TRBV6-3 and TRBJ2-4, with D tentatively TRBD2 (5 bases). The CDR3 has 12 residues. V was trimmed by 5 bases and J by 7 bases, leaving 9 bases between them. Germline lookup yields CDR1 MNHEY and CDR2 SVGEGT. The CDR3 sequence: CASSTGVNIQYF. The CDR3 region has the DNA TGTGCCAGCAGTACCGGGGTGAACATTCAGTACTTC.

The sample holds many counts of this clonotype. The J gene is TRBJ2-1, the V gene TRBV7-2, with D hard to call. Germline CDR1 and CDR2: SGHTA and FQGNSA. Trimming pared 1 base from V and 2 bases from J, leaving 6 bases between. CDR3 length: 14 residues. The CDR3 DNA sequence: TGTGCCAGCAGCTTAGGCCGGGCCTACAATGAGCAGTTCTTC. As protein: CASSLGRAYNEQFF.

The chain couples TRBV20-1 to TRBJ2-2; 8 nucleotides line up with TRBD1. CDR1 and CDR2 from the germline V gene are DFQATT and SNEGSKA (reference sequence). The CDR3 runs to 16 residues. Trimming took 6 bases from V and 2 from J; bases not matched to a gene: 11. CDR3 in DNA: TGCAGTGCCGACCGGGCGGACAGGGCAAACACCGGGGAGCTGTTTTTT. Translation gives CSADRADRANTGELFF.

This clonotype has a count of ten or more. The chain couples TRBV6-2 or TRBV6-3 to TRBJ2-7; D is perhaps TRBD1 (5 bases). V gave up 4 bases and J gave up 2 bases, with 6 bases separating them. Per germline, CDR1 MNHEY and CDR2 SVGEGT. The CDR3 length is 12 residues. The CDR3 sequence is CASSWGPYEQYF. The CDR3 region has the DNA TGTGCCAGCAGTTGGGGCCCCTACGAGCAGTACTTC.

The rearrangement links TRBV3-1 to TRBJ1-6, with 11 bases matching TRBD1. V lost 3 bases and J lost 6; bases outside the gene matches: 4. The CDR3 has 16 residues. Per germline, CDR1 LGHDT and CDR2 YNNKEL (reference sequence). Here the CDR3 DNA reads TGTGCCAGCAGCCAGGGGACAGGGGGATCTAATTCACCCCTCCACTTT. Amino acids: CASSQGTGGSNSPLHF.

This clonotype was seen repeatedly, ten times or more. The genes are TRBV6-1 and TRBJ2-3; 8 bases fit TRBD2. This CDR3 comprises 13 residues. Germline CDR1 MNHNS, CDR2 SASEGT. With V trimmed by 4 bases and J by 13 bases, 10 bases remained unmatched. CDR3 protein: CASSGPVTGGEYF. The CDR3 coding sequence is TGTGCCAGCAGTGGCCCCGTTACGGGGGGGGAGTATTTT.

This clonotype occurred many times. CDR3 residues: CSVAGGGVTGELFF. In DNA form, the CDR3 reads TGCAGCGTTGCGGGAGGGGGCGTCACCGGGGAGCTGTTTTTT. The chain recombines TRBV29-1 with TRBJ2-2; D is perhaps TRBD2 (8 bases). This CDR3 region has 14 residues. The germline gives CDR1 SQVTM, CDR2 ANQGSEA. Trimming took off 4 bases at V and 4 bases at J, with 13 bases between the two ends.

This clonotype was recorded a few times. The chain employs TRBV28 and TRBJ2-1, with 13 bases aligning to TRBD2. Trimming took 6 bases from V and 1 from J; bases not matched to a gene: 6. There are 17 residues in the CDR3. Germline V gives CDR1 MDHEN, CDR2 SYDVKM. CDR3 DNA sequence: TGTGCCAGCAGACTAGCGGGAGGGCCTGGGTCCTACAATGAGCAGTTCTTC. Its protein product is CASRLAGGPGSYNEQFF.

This clonotype was recorded many times. J is TRBJ2-1 and V is TRBV5-5; D ambiguous. V was shortened by 4 bases and J by 2 bases, with 19 bases between the two germline ends. CDR3 length: 17 amino acids. CDR1 SGHKS and CDR2 YYEKEE come from the germline V gene (reference sequence). The CDR3 is CASSLHWRGYPYNEQFF. In DNA form, the CDR3 reads TGTGCCAGCAGCCTCCATTGGCGTGGCTATCCCTACAATGAGCAGTTCTTC. Filled out from reference TRBV5-5 and TRBJ2-1, the complete variable domain reads DAGVTQSPTHLIKTRGQQVTLRCSPISGHKSVSWYQQVLGQGPQFIFQYYEKEERGRGNFPDRFSARQFPNYSSELNVNALLLGDSALYLCASSLHWRGYPYNEQFFGPGTRLTVL.

This sequence joins TRBV12-3 or TRBV12-4 and TRBJ1-3; D gene ambiguous. The ends were cut back, 5 bases at V and 0 bases at J, with 11 bases in the middle. This CDR3 contains 15 residues. For the CDR3, the DNA is TGTGCCAGCAGTGGCCAGGAACTCTCTGGAAACACCATATATTTT. It specifies CASSGQELSGNTIYF.

Many counts were recorded for this clonotype. The chain couples TRBV12-3 or TRBV12-4 to TRBJ1-1; no firm D call. There are 14 residues in the CDR3. V was shortened by 1 base and J by 2 bases, with 8 bases between the two germline ends. CDR3 nucleotide sequence: TGTGCCAGCAGTTTAGAAACAAGTAACACTGAAGCTTTCTTT. Translation gives CASSLETSNTEAFF.

The V call is TRBV5-5, the J call TRBJ2-7, with 7 nucleotides matching TRBD1. The germline V gene encodes CDR1 SGHKS and CDR2 YYEKEE (reference sequence). With V trimmed by 0 bases and J by 3 bases, 3 bases remained unmatched. The CDR3 spans 14 residues. The CDR3 bases are TGTGCCAGCAGCTTGGCGGCAGGGGGCTACGAGCAGTACTTC. It is translated as CASSLAAGGYEQYF.

This clonotype has just a few counts. V is TRBV5-1 and J is TRBJ1-5; D remains unclear. Between the trimmed V and J ends, which lost 6 bases and 2 bases, there was a span of 18 bases. This CDR3 is 16 amino acids long. Germline V gene lookup returns CDR1 SGHRS and CDR2 YFSETQ. The CDR3 bases are TGCGCCAGCAACGACACCCCGGGGAATTGCAATCAGCCCCAGCATTTT. Translation gives CASNDTPGNCNQPQHF.

This clonotype appeared many times. The chain recombines TRBV2 with TRBJ2-2, with 12 bases that match TRBD2. With 4 bases clipped from V and 1 base from J, the junction kept 7 bases outside the gene matches. Germline CDR1 SNHLY, CDR2 FYNNEI. CDR3 length equals 18 residues. The CDR3 nucleotides are TGTGCCAGCAGTGTTTATATACTAGCGGGAGGGAACACCGGGGAGCTGTTTTTT. Translated: CASSVYILAGGNTGELFF.

The chain uses TRBV5-6 and TRBJ2-1; TRBD1 aligns across 7 bases. J gave up 7 bases and V 1 base, and 14 bases lay outside the gene matches. Germline V gene sequence: CDR1 SGHDT, CDR2 YYEEEE. This CDR3 has 17 residues. CDR3 sequence: CASSLKGQENLWNEQFF. The CDR3 DNA is TGTGCCAGCAGCTTGAAAGGACAGGAAAATTTGTGGAATGAGCAGTTCTTC.

This clonotype was observed many times. This chain links TRBV7-8 with TRBJ2-6, with 7 nucleotides matching TRBD2. The CDR3 loop spans 17 amino acids. The J segment lost 2 bases and the V segment lost 1 base, leaving 5 bases of the junction unmatched. From germline, CDR1 is SGHVS and CDR2 FQNEAQ. The CDR3 is CASSLVGGVAGANVLTF. Written as DNA, the CDR3 is TGTGCCAGCAGCTTAGTGGGGGGGGTCGCTGGGGCCAACGTCCTGACTTTC.

This clonotype occurred many times. The chain has TRBV27 and TRBJ2-7; 9 bases line up with TRBD2. This CDR3 comprises 14 residues. J lost 3 bases, V lost 9 bases, and 9 bases had no gene match. Germline-derived CDR1 and CDR2 are MNHEY and SMNVEV (reference sequence). CDR3 sequence (DNA): TGTGCCAGTCGGCGGGGGGGGGTGGTCTACGAGCAGTACTTC. It yields the protein CASRRGGVVYEQYF.

V and J are TRBV4-1 and TRBJ1-5; D is unclear. There are 16 residues in the CDR3. V lost 0 bases and J 0 bases, leaving 9 bases between the germline ends. Germline CDR1 and CDR2: MGHRA and YSYEKL. The CDR3 reads CASSQDQVNSNQPQHF. CDR3 bases: TGCGCCAGCAGCCAAGACCAGGTTAATAGCAATCAGCCCCAGCATTTT.

This chain uses TRBV7-2 with TRBJ2-1, with D perhaps TRBD1 (7 bases). The CDR3 runs 15 residues. The germline V gene has CDR1 SGHTA and CDR2 FQGNSA. V lost 7 bases and J 3 bases, leaving 16 bases between the germline ends. CDR3 DNA sequence: TGTGCCAGCACACCGCGGGACAGCCTCTACAATGAGCAGTTCTTC. This gives the protein CASTPRDSLYNEQFF.

CDR3 nucleotides: TGTGCCAGCAGTTTGCAACTGGGAATTTCCAATGAGCAGTTCTTC. Translating gives CASSLQLGISNEQFF. This chain connects TRBV27 to TRBJ2-1; D uncertain. V was trimmed by 3 bases and J by 6 bases, leaving 15 bases between them. Germline V gives CDR1 MNHEY, CDR2 SMNVEV (reference sequence). The CDR3 length is 15 residues.

This clonotype was observed a few times. The chain is built from TRBV12-3 or TRBV12-4 and TRBJ1-3, with a tentative D call TRBD1 (6 bases). V lost 5 bases and J lost 0, with 14 bases in between. This CDR3 is built from 16 residues. The CDR3 reads CASSTRDTSSGNTIYF. The CDR3 DNA follows: TGTGCCAGCAGTACCCGGGACACTAGCTCTGGAAACACCATATATTTT.